This T cell receptor (beta chain) came from a study of blood T cell repertoires in COVID-19. Study-wide context: PBMCs, B-cell-depleted T cells, or T cells were the source of the cDNA or gDNA that made up the material.

There are 15 residues in the CDR3. V lost 3 bases to trimming and J lost 0 bases, with 10 bases between them. The method was immunoSEQ multiplex PCR; TCRdb's version includes in-frame clones alone and lacks a portion of them. The sample has about 120,000 clones; approximately 90% are singletons. The sample comprised peripheral blood. This sequence originates from a human donor with active COVID-19. The donor label of this sample is uncertain. V is TRBV5-7 and J is TRBJ1-5; D is perhaps TRBD1 (6 bases). TRBV5-7 is an ORF for which the function is uncertain. The CDR3 region is CASSSNRVSNQPQHF. In nucleotides, the CDR3 is TGTGCCAGCAGCTCCAACAGGGTTAGCAATCAGCCCCAGCATTTT.